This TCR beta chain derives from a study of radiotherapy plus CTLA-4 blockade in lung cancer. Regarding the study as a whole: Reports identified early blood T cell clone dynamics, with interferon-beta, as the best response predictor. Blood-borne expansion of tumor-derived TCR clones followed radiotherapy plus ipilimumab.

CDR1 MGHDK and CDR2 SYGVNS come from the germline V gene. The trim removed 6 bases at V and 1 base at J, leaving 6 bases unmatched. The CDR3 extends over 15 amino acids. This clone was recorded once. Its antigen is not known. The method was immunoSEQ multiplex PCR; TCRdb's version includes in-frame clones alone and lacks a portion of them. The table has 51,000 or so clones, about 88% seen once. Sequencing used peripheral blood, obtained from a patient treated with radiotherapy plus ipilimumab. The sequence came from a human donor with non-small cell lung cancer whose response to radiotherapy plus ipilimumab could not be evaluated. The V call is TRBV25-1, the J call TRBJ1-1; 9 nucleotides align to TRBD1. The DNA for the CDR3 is TGTGCCAGCAGAGCACAGGGGGCACCGAACACTGAAGCTTTCTTT. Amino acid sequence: CASRAQGAPNTEAFF.